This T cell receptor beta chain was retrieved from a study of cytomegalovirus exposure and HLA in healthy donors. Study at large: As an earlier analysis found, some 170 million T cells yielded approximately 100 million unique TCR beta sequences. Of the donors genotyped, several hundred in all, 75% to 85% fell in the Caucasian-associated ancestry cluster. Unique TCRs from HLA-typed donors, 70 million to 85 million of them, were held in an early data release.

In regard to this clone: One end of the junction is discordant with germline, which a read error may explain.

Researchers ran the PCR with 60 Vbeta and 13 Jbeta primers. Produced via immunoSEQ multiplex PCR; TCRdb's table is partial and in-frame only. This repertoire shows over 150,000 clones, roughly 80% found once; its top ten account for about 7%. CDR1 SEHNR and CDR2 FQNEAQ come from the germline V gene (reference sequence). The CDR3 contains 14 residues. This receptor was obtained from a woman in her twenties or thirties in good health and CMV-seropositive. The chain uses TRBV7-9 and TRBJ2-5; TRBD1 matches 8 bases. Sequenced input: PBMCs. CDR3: CASSLATGGETQYF. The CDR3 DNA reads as TGTGCCAGCAGCCTAGCTACAGGGGGAGAGACCCAGTACTTC. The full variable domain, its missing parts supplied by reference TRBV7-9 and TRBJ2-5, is DTGVSQNPRHKITKRGQNVTFRCDPISEHNRLYWYRQTLGQGPEFLTYFQNEAQLEKSRLLSDRFSAERPKGSFSTLEIQRTEQGDSAMYLCASSLATGGETQYFGPGTRLLVL.